The rows below give T cell receptor beta chains drawn from one sample of a study of brain metastases from non-small cell lung cancer. Some clones are missing from TCRdb's copy, which holds only in-frame ones; the method was immunoSEQ multiplex PCR. Of 2,300 or so clones in the sample, 75% to 85% are singletons; the top ten hold about a sixth. Input material: tumor-adjacent normal tissue. The origin of the receptors is a donor aged 40 or older with non-small cell lung cancer. Each CDR3 is given with its conserved first and last residue. A D gene is named only where the DNA matches it firmly. Only some rows state a clone size, as once, few, many or a class for expanded clones.

>TRBJ2-3|TRBD2|TRBV3-1/TRBV3-2|NA
TGTGCCAGCAGCCCCCGGACTAGCGGGAGCACAGATACGCAGTATTTT
CASSPRTSGSTDTQYF
>TRBJ1-1|TRBD1|TRBV6-6|NA
TGTGCCAGCAGTCCAGGGCTCGGACAGGCTTGGCGGGATGAAGCTTTCTTT
CASSPGLGQAWRDEAFF
>TRBJ2-7|NA|TRBV3-1/TRBV3-2|NA
TGTGCCAGCAGCCAAGTGGCCAGCTACGAGCAGTACTTC
CASSQVASYEQYF
>TRBJ2-3|NA|TRBV28|NA
TGTGCCAGCAGGGGACCGGGGACAGATACGCAGTATTTT
CASRGPGTDTQYF
>TRBJ1-4|NA|TRBV5-6|NA
TGTGCCAGCAGCCAGGTTTTGGATGAAAAACTGTTTTTT
CASSQVLDEKLFF
>TRBJ1-5|NA|TRBV21-1|NA
TGTGCCAGTGGGGAGCAGGATCAGCCCCAGCATTTT
CASGEQDQPQHF
>TRBJ2-7|TRBD2|TRBV4-2|NA
TGTGCCAGCAGCCAAGAATCATCCTTTACTAGCGTCTACGAGCAGTACTTC
CASSQESSFTSVYEQYF
>TRBJ2-3|TRBD2|TRBV6-5|large
TGTGCCAGCAGACCGGGACTAGGGCCAGATACGCAGTATTTT
CASRPGLGPDTQYF
>TRBJ2-1|NA|TRBV25-1|few
TGTGCCACTAGGGGGTATGAGCAGTTCTTC
CATRGYEQFF
>TRBJ1-1|NA|TRBV30|large
TGTGCCGACTCTCGGGAGACTGAAGCTTTCTTT
CADSRETEAFF
>TRBJ2-1|TRBD2|TRBV20-1|NA
TGCAGTGCTAGTGGTCCGGGACTAGCAAGTCTCAATGAGCAGTTCTTC
CSASGPGLASLNEQFF
>TRBJ2-6|NA|TRBV27|once
TGTGCCAGCAGTTTTATAGGCCCCTCTGGGGCCAACGTCCTGACTTTC
CASSFIGPSGANVLTF
>TRBJ2-2|NA|TRBV28|NA
TGTGCCAGCAGTTTCCGATATAACGGGGAGCTGTTTTTT
CASSFRYNGELFF
>TRBJ1-3|NA|TRBV5-1|NA
TGCGCCAGCAGCCCGTCAACAGGGAGCTCTGGAAACACTATATATTTT
CASSPSTGSSGNTIYF
>TRBJ1-6|NA|TRBV6-1|NA
TGTGCCAGCAGTGAAGTGGCGGTGAATTCACCCCTCCACTTT
CASSEVAVNSPLHF
>TRBJ2-7|NA|TRBV7-2|NA
TGTGTCAGCAGCCCGCAGTTTTCGAAGCATTACGAGCAGTACTTC
CVSSPQFSKHYEQYF
>TRBJ2-7|TRBD2|TRBV19|NA
TGTGCCAGTAGTTTTCGGTTAGCGGGAGACGGCTACGAGCAGTACTTC
CASSFRLAGDGYEQYF
>TRBJ2-1|NA|TRBV19|NA
TGTGCCAGTAGTATAGATGGGACAAGTTCCTACAATGAGCAGTTCTTC
CASSIDGTSSYNEQFF
>TRBJ2-2|NA|TRBV12-3/TRBV12-4|NA
TGTGCCAGCAGAGCGGCCGGGGAGCTGTTTTTT
CASRAAGELFF
>TRBJ2-1|NA|TRBV2|NA
TGTGCCAGCCTAATAGACAATGAGCAGTTCTTC
CASLIDNEQFF
>TRBJ1-6|NA|TRBV5-8|NA
TGTGCCAGCACCTCAGGGAACTATAATTCACCCCTCCACTTT
CASTSGNYNSPLHF
>TRBJ2-1|TRBD1|TRBV19|NA
TGTGCCAGTAGGAGAGGACAGGGCGGTGAGCAGTTCTTC
CASRRGQGGEQFF
>TRBJ2-7|TRBD2|TRBV9|NA
TGTGCCAGCAGCGTAGGGGCTAGCGGGGGGGCCATGTACTTC
CASSVGASGGAMYF